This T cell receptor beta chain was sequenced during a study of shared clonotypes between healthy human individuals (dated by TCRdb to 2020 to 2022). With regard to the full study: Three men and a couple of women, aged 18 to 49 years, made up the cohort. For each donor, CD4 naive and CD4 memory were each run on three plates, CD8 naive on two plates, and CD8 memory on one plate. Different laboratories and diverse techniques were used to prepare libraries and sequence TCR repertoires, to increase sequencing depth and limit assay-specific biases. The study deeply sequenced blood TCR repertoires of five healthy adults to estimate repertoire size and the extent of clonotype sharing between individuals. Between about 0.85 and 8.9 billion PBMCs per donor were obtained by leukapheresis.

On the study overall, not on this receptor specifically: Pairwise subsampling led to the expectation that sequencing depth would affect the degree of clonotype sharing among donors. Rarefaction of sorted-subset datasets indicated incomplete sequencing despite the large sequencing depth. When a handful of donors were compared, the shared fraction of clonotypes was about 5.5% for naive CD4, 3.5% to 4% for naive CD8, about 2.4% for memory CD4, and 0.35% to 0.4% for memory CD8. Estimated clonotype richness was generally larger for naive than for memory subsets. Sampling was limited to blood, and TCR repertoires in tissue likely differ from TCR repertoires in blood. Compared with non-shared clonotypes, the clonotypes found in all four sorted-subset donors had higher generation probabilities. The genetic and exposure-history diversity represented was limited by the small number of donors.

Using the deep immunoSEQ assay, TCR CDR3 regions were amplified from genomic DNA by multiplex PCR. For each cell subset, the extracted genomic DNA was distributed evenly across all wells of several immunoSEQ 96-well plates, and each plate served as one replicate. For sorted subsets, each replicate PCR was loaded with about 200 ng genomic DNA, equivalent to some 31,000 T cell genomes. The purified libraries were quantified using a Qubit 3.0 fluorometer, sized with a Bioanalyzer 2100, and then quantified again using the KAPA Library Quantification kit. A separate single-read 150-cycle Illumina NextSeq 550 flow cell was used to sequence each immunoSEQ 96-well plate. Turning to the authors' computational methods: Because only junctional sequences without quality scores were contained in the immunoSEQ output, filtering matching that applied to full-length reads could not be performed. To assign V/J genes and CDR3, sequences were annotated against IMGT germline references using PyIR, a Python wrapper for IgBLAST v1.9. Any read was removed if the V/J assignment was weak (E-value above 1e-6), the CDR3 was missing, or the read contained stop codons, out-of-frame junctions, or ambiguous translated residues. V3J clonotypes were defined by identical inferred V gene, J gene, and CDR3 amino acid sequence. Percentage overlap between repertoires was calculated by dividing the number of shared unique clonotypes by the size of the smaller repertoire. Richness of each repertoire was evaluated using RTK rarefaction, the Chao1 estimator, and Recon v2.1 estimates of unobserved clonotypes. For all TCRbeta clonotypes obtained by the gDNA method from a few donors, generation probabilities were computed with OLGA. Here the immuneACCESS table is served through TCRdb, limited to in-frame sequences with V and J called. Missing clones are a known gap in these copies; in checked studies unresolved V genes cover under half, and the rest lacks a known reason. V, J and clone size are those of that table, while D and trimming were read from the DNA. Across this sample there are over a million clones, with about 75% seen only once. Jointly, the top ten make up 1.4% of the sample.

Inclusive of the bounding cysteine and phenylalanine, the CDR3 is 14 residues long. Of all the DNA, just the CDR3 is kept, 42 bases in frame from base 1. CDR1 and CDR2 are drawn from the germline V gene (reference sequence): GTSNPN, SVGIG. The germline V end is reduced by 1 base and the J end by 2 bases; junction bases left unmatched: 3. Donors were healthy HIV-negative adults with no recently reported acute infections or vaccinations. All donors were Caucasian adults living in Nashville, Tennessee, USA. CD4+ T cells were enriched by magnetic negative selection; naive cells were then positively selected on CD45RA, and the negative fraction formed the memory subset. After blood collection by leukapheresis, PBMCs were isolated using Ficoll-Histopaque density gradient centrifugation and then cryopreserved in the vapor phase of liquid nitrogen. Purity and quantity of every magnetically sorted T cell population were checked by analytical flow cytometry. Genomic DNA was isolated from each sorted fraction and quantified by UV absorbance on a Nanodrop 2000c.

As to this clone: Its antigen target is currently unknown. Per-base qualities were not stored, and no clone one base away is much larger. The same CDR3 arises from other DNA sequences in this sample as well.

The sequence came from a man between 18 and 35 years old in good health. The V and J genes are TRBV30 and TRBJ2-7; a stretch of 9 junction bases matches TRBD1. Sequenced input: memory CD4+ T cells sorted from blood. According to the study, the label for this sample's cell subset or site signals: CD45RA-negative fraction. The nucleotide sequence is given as TGTGCCTGGAGTGCCGGGACAGGGACCTACGAGCAGTACTTC. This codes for CAWSAGTGTYEQYF. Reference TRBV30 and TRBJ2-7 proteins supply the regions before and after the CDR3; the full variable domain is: SQTIHQWPATLVQPVGSPLSLECTVEGTSNPNLYWYRQAAGRGLQLLFYSVGIGQISSEVPQNLSASRPQDRQFILSSKKLLLSDSGFYLCAWSAGTGTYEQYFGPGTRLTVT.